A single TCR beta chain is shown here with its context. The antigen is not known. The source of the sample is a study of identifying expanded T cells in peripheral blood. Germline-derived CDR1 and CDR2 are LNHNV and YYDKDF (reference sequence). The V end lost 0 bases, the J end lost 3 bases, and 18 bases lay between the germline ends. The CDR3 is made up of 17 amino acids. TCRdb's copy holds only in-frame clones and misses some; the assay was immunoSEQ multiplex PCR. The sample has just over 90,000 clones; around nine tenths are singletons. No infections or other immune events were documented during collection. Study conclusions and caveats: Over two and four weeks, about 15 and 19 clones changed, versus approximately 1.1 between replicates. Clone count variance between roughly 2-week samples rose with total template count.

This TCR derives from a person aged 18 to 69 in good health. The chain is built from TRBV15 and TRBJ2-7, with TRBD1 as a possible D gene (7 bases). Sequenced: blood. This chain's CDR3 is CATSRDKSPGGFYEQYF. The CDR3 DNA follows: TGTGCCACCAGCAGAGATAAATCCCCAGGGGGGTTCTACGAGCAGTACTTC.